A single sample gave rise to the 5 T cell receptor beta chains below, sequenced in a study of T cells in Graves' hyperthyroidism and ophthalmopathy. From RNA transcripts, TCR beta CDR3 regions were amplified. The primer set for the first-round RT-PCR of the TCR CDR3 was HTBI. TCRdb called the multiplex PCR reads again in MiXCR, with one record for every CDR3 protein. The sample holds more than 50,000 distinct CDR3 sequences, 53% seen once. The sample taken for sequencing was blood. The source is a woman aged 60-75 years with Graves' ophthalmopathy.

By share of the sample, this clonotype is medium-sized (0.01 to 0.1%). The chain carries TRBV29-1 and TRBJ2-7; 7 nucleotides align to TRBD1. J was trimmed by 5 bases and V by 4 bases; bases with no gene match: 8. This CDR3 has 13 residues. Germline-derived CDR1 and CDR2 are SQVTM and ANQGSEA. CDR3: CSVALTGVHEQYF. DNA for the CDR3: TGCAGCGTTGCCCTAACAGGGGTCCACGAGCAGTACTTC.

This clonotype was seen ten or more times. V is TRBV12-3 or TRBV12-4 and J is TRBJ1-2; a weak D match, TRBD1 (5 bases). This CDR3 has 13 amino acids. The germline V and J ends were trimmed by 1 base and 4 bases, with 7 bases remaining between them. DNA for the CDR3: TGTGCCAGCAGTTTAGGGGGGGTCTATGGCTACACCTTC. This sequence encodes CASSLGGVYGYTF.

V is TRBV20-1 and J is TRBJ2-7; perhaps TRBD1 as D (7 bases). Germline CDR1 and CDR2: DFQATT and SNEGSKA (reference sequence). The V and J ends lost 3 bases and 6 bases respectively, with 15 bases between them. The CDR3 totals 13 residues. The CDR3 DNA is TGCAGTGCTAGCGGGAGCCCAGGGGGCGAGCAGTACTTC. Protein: CSASGSPGGEQYF.

This clonotype was detected a few times. The V gene is TRBV29-1, the J gene TRBJ1-1, with a tentative D call TRBD1 (5 bases). This CDR3 spans 13 amino acids. Germline V CDR1 and CDR2: SQVTM, ANQGSEA. Between the trimmed V and J ends, which lost 7 bases and 10 bases, there was a span of 22 bases. The CDR3 loop is CSAGRELGVGAFF. As DNA, the CDR3 is TGCAGCGCTGGGAGGGAATTAGGGGTGGGAGCTTTCTTT.

This clonotype was picked up many times. The J gene is TRBJ2-1, the V gene TRBV5-5; D is possibly TRBD1 (7 bases). Germline CDR1 and CDR2: SGHKS and YYEKEE (reference sequence). The ends were cut back, 4 bases at V and 1 base at J, with 15 bases in the middle. This CDR3 spans 16 amino acids. CDR3 nucleotide sequence: TGTGCCAGCAGCCCAGGGGGGTTAGTATCCTACAATGAGCAGTTCTTC. Amino acid sequence: CASSPGGLVSYNEQFF.